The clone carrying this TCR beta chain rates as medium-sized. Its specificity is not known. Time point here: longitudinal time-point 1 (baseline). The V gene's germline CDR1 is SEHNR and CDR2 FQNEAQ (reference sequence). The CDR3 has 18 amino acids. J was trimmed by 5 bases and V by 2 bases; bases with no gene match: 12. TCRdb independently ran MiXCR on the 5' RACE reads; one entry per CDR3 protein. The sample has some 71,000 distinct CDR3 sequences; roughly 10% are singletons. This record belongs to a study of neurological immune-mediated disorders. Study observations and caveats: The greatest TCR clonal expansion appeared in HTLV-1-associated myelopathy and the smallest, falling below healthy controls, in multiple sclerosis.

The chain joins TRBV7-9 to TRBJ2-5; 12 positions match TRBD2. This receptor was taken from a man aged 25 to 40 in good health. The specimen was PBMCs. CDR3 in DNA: TGTGCCAGCAGCTTACCCACACGACTAGCGGGAGTCGAGGAGACCCAGTACTTC. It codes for CASSLPTRLAGVEETQYF.